This TCR beta chain was sequenced in a study of CD8 T cells in Susac syndrome. Random hexamers were used to reverse transcribe an amount of roughly 0.5 to 1 ug RNA. Each CDR3 protein gets one entry after TCRdb re-called the immunoSEQ multiplex PCR reads with MiXCR. Here the sample spans some 160,000 distinct CDR3 sequences, roughly 95% being singletons. Germline loops: CDR1 SGHNT, CDR2 YYREEE (reference sequence). The V and J ends lost 5 bases and 5 bases respectively, with 13 bases between them. This CDR3 has 14 amino acids. The Susac syndrome patients fit the recently defined diagnostic criteria for definite or probable disease.

The specimen was CD4+ T cells from PBMCs. This sequence was found in a human donor with Susac syndrome. The V gene is TRBV5-4, the J gene TRBJ2-2; weak D call: TRBD1 (6 bases). The chain's CDR3 is CASRFDRQTGELFF. Here the CDR3 DNA reads TGTGCCAGCAGATTCGACAGGCAAACCGGGGAGCTGTTTTTT.